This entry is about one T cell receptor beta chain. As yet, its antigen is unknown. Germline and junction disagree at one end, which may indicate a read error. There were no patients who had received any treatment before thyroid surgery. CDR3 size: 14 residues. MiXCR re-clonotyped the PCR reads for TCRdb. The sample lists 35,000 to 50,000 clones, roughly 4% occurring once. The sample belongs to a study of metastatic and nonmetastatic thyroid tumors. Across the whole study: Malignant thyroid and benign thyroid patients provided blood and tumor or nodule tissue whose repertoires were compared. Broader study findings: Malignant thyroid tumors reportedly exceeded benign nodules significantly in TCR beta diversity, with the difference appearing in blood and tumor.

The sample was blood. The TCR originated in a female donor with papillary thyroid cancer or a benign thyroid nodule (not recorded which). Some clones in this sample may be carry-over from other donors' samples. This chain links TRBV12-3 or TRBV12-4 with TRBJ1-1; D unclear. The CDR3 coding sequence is TGTGCCAGCAGAACCTGGACGGGGAACACAGAAGCTTTCTTT. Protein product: CASRTWTGNTEAFF.